This T cell receptor beta chain was profiled in a study of response to subunit inactivated influenza vaccine. Regarding the study as a whole: Few new T cells, the authors suggested, are recruited by each seasonal influenza vaccination.

This CDR3 region has 14 residues. V dropped 2 bases and J dropped 2 bases, with 13 bases sitting between them. In germline, CDR1 is DFQATT, CDR2 SNEGSKA (reference sequence). MiXCR was run by TCRdb on the RT-PCR reads, yielding one entry per CDR3 protein. This sample has 630,000 or so distinct CDR3 sequences, with about 15% found just once. About this clonotype: Its antigen remains unidentified.

The sample consisted of PBMCs from blood, taken roughly 12 days after vaccination. This chain joins TRBV20-1 and TRBJ2-7; D may be TRBD1 (6 bases). The sequence derives from a man in his fifties or sixties who received an inactivated influenza vaccine. The CDR3, as DNA: TGCAGTGCTAGATCCCGGGGACACACCTACGAGCAGTACTTC. This encodes CSARSRGHTYEQYF.